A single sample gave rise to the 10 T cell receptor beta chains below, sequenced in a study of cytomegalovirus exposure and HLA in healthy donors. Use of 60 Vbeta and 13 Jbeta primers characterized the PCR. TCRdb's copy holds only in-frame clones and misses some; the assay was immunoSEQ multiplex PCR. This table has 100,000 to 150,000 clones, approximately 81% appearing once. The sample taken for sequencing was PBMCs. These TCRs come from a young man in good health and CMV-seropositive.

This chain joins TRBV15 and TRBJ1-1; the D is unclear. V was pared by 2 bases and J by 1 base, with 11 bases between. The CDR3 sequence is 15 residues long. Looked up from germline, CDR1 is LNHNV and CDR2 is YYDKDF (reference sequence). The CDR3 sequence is CATSRTRFQNTEAFF. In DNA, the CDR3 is TGTGCCACCAGCAGAACTCGATTTCAGAACACTGAAGCTTTCTTT.

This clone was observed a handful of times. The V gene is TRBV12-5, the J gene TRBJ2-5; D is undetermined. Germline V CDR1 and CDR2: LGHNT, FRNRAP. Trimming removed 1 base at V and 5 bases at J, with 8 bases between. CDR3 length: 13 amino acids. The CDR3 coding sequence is TGTGCTAGTGGTTTGGACACAAAGGAGACCCAGTACTTC. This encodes CASGLDTKETQYF.

The CDR3 reads CASSQPVSTRANVLTF. Here the CDR3 DNA reads TGCGCCAGCAGCCAACCAGTATCCACGAGGGCCAACGTCCTGACTTTC. The V call is TRBV4-1, the J call TRBJ2-6; D call uncertain. There are 16 residues in the CDR3. CDR1 and CDR2 (germline): MGHRA, YSYEKL. The V gene lost 2 bases and the J gene lost 5 bases, with 13 bases spanning the gap.

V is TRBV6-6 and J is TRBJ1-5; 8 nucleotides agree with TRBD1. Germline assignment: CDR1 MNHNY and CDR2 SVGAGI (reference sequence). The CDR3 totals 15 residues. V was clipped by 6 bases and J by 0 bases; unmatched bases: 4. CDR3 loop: CASSRTGNSNQPQHF. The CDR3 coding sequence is TGTGCCAGCAGCAGGACAGGGAATAGCAATCAGCCCCAGCATTTT.

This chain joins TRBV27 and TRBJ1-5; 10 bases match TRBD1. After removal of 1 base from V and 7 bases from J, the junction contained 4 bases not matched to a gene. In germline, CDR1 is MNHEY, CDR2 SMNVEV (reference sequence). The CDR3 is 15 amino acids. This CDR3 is CASSLFRTGGQPQHF. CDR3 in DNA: TGTGCCAGCAGTTTATTTCGGACAGGGGGGCAGCCCCAGCATTTT.

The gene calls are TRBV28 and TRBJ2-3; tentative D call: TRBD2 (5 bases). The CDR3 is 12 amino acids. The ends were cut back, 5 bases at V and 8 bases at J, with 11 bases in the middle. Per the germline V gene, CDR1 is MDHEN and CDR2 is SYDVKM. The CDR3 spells CASSPPGGTQYF. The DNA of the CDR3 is TGTGCCAGCAGTCCTCCAGGAGGTACGCAGTATTTT.

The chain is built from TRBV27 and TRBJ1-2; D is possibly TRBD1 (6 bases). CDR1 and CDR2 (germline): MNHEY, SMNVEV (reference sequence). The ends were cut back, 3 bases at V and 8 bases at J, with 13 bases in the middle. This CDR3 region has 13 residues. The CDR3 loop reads CASSFTGWGGYTF. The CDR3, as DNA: TGTGCCAGCAGTTTTACAGGGTGGGGCGGCTACACCTTC.

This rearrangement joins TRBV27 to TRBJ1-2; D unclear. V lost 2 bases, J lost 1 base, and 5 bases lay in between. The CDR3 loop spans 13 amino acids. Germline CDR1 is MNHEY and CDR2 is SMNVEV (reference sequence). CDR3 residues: CASSLAVNYGYTF. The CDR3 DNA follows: TGTGCCAGCAGTTTAGCAGTTAACTATGGCTACACCTTC.

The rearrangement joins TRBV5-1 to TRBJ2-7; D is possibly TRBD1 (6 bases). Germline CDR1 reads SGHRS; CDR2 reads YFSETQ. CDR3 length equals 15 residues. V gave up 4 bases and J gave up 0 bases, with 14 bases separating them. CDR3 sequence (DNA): TGCGCCAGCAGCCCCTACCAGGGGAGCTCCTACGAGCAGTACTTC. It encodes CASSPYQGSSYEQYF. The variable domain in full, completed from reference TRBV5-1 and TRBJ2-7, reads KAGVTQTPRYLIKTRGQQVTLSCSPISGHRSVSWYQQTPGQGLQFLFEYFSETQRNKGNFPGRFSGRQFSNSRSEMNVSTLELGDSALYLCASSPYQGSSYEQYFGPGTRLTVT.

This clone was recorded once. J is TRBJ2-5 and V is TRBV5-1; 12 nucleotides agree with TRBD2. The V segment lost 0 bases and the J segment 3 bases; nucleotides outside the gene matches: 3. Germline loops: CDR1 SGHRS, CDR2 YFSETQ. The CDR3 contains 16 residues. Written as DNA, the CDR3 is TGCGCCAGCAGCTTGGCCGCTAGCGGGGGGGAAGAGACCCAGTACTTC. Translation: CASSLAASGGEETQYF.